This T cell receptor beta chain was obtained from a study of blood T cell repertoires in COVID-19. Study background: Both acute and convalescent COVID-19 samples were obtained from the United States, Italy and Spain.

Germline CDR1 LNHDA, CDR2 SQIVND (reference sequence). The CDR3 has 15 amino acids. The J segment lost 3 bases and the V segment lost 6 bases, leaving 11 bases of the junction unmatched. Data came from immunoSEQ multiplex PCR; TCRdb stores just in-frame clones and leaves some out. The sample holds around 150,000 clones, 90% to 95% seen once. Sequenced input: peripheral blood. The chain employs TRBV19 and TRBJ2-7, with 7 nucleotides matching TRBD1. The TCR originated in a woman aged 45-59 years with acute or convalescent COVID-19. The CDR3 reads CASSSSSGTVYEQYF. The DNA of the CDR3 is TGTGCCAGTAGCTCAAGTTCCGGGACAGTCTACGAGCAGTACTTC.